The 26 T cell receptor beta chains given below trace back to one sample, sequenced in a study of blood T cell repertoires in COVID-19. The assay was immunoSEQ multiplex PCR, and TCRdb's table has in-frame clones only and misses some. The table has almost 55,000 clones, 88% seen once; the top ten hold approximately 3.7%. Sequencing input: peripheral blood. The receptor source for this set is a human donor in a cohort sampled during active COVID-19.

The chain has TRBV10-2 and TRBJ2-7; TRBD2 aligns across 9 bases. The junction had 8 bases not matched to a gene; V was cut back by 5 bases and J by 3 bases. Germline V gene data show CDR1 as WSHSY and CDR2 as SAAADI. The CDR3 extends over 15 amino acids. The chain's CDR3 is CASSRGSGRNYEQYF. The CDR3 DNA reads as TGCGCCAGCAGTCGTGGCAGCGGGAGGAACTACGAGCAGTACTTC.

The V and J genes are TRBV4-1 and TRBJ1-5; 8 bases match TRBD1. CDR1 is MGHRA and CDR2 is YSYEKL in the germline V gene. CDR3 length equals 15 residues. The V gene end was trimmed by 4 bases and the J gene end by 6 bases; junction bases not matched to a gene: 8. CDR3 sequence (DNA): TGCGCCAGCAGCCGCGCGGGACAGGAAGGTCAGCCCCAGCATTTT. It specifies CASSRAGQEGQPQHF.

V is TRBV6-5 and J is TRBJ1-6, with D tentatively TRBD1 (5 bases). The CDR3 contains 14 residues. V was shortened by 6 bases and J by 5 bases, with 11 bases between the two germline ends. In germline, CDR1 is MNHEY, CDR2 SVGAGI. The CDR3 bases are TGTGCCAGCAGGTTGTGGGGGGATAATTCACCCCTCCACTTT. This sequence encodes CASRLWGDNSPLHF.

The V and J genes are TRBV2 and TRBJ2-7, with 8 bases fitting TRBD1. V lost 4 bases to trimming and J lost 2 bases; unmatched junction nucleotides: 10. The CDR3 totals 16 residues. CDR1 is SNHLY, CDR2 FYNNEI, per germline. The CDR3 reads CASSVPTGAVTYEQYF. CDR3 in DNA: TGTGCCAGCAGTGTCCCGACAGGGGCCGTAACCTACGAGCAGTACTTC.

V is TRBV11-2 and J is TRBJ1-1; D not certain. This CDR3 has 12 amino acids. Germline V gene data show CDR1 as SGHAT and CDR2 as FQNNGV. The V gene lost 1 base and the J gene lost 8 bases, with 8 bases spanning the gap. CDR3 amino acids: CASSLGELEAFF. The CDR3 nucleotides are TGTGCCAGCAGCTTAGGAGAGTTAGAAGCTTTCTTT.

The rearrangement links TRBV27 to TRBJ1-5; TRBD1 agrees at 9 bases. The CDR3 runs 16 residues. V lost 3 bases and J lost 8; bases outside the gene matches: 11. Germline V CDR1 and CDR2: MNHEY, SMNVEV (reference sequence). The CDR3: CASSFPSGTGREPQHF. The CDR3 bases are TGTGCCAGCAGTTTCCCTTCCGGGACAGGGCGGGAGCCCCAGCATTTT.

This clone was recorded once. The chain uses TRBV21-1 and TRBJ2-7; the D segment call TRBD1 is taken from the table without a DNA check. TRBV21-1 has pseudogene status. CDR3 size: 16 residues. The CDR3 coding sequence is TGTGCCAGCAGCAAAGCCAGGGGTCCAATTGCCTACGAGCAGTACTTC. Translated: CASSKARGPIAYEQYF.

The chain carries TRBV3-1 (or the pseudogene TRBV3-2) and TRBJ2-5; TRBD2 agrees at 8 bases. V trimming: 4 bases; J trimming: 2 bases; junction bases outside the gene matches: 15. This CDR3 is 18 amino acids long. The germline gives CDR1 LGHDT, CDR2 YNNKEL (reference sequence). The CDR3 protein is CASSPLIGEREIQETQYF. CDR3 DNA: TGTGCCAGCAGCCCACTAATTGGGGAGCGGGAGATTCAAGAGACCCAGTACTTC.

V usage is TRBV15 and J usage is TRBJ2-2, with 7 bases that match TRBD1. J was trimmed by 4 bases and V by 8 bases; bases with no gene match: 10. The CDR3 sequence is 15 residues long. CDR1 and CDR2 from the germline V gene are LNHNV and YYDKDF (reference sequence). In DNA form, the CDR3 reads TGTGCCACCTCGTGGGCAGGGGGAACCACCGGGGAGCTGTTTTTT. Encoded protein: CATSWAGGTTGELFF.

This clone was seen only once. The V gene is TRBV6-1, the J gene TRBJ1-6; TRBD1 matches at 9 bases. The CDR3 has 15 amino acids. Per the germline V gene, CDR1 is MNHNS and CDR2 is SASEGT. V shed 0 bases, J shed 10 bases, and the junction held 4 bases outside the gene matches. In nucleotides, the CDR3 is TGTGCCAGCAGTGAAGCCAGGACAGGGGTCTCACCCCTCCACTTT. Translating gives CASSEARTGVSPLHF.

The chain uses TRBV7-9 and TRBJ1-6; TRBD1 matches 7 bases. CDR1 SEHNR and CDR2 FQNEAQ come from the germline V gene (reference sequence). The CDR3 runs to 14 residues. V lost 5 bases to trimming and J lost 10 bases; unmatched junction nucleotides: 8. CDR3 nucleotide sequence: TGTGCCAGCAGCAGTACAGGGGTAAACTCACCCCTCCACTTT. Protein: CASSSTGVNSPLHF.

This chain uses TRBV4-3 with TRBJ1-3, with unresolved D. V lost 4 bases to trimming and J lost 0 bases, with 7 bases between them. The CDR3 is made up of 14 amino acids. The V gene's germline CDR1 is LGHNA and CDR2 YSLEER. DNA of the CDR3: TGCGCCAGCAGCCCGGAGGGCTCTGGAAACACCATATATTTT. This codes for CASSPEGSGNTIYF.

The chain is built from TRBV7-2 and TRBJ1-2; perhaps TRBD1 as D (5 bases). CDR1 is SGHTA, CDR2 FQGNSA, per germline. The CDR3 spans 12 residues. With 5 bases removed from V and 5 bases from J, the gap between germline ends came to 9 bases. Here the CDR3 DNA reads TGTGCCAGCAGCACTCAGGGTTATGGCTACACCTTC. It encodes CASSTQGYGYTF.

The V call is TRBV18, the J call TRBJ2-7; 14 bases are a match to TRBD2. Unmatched junction bases numbered 11, after V lost 3 bases and J lost 7 bases. Germline V gene sequence: CDR1 KGHSH, CDR2 LQKENI. The CDR3 runs to 17 residues. The CDR3, as DNA: TGTGCCAGCTCACCTGGGACTAGCGGGAGAAGTGGTTGGGAGCAGTACTTC. Translated, it gives CASSPGTSGRSGWEQYF.

The gene calls are TRBV27 and TRBJ1-1; 8 nucleotides line up with TRBD1. V was clipped by 4 bases and J by 0 bases; unmatched bases: 4. Germline values: CDR1 MNHEY, CDR2 SMNVEV (reference sequence). The CDR3 runs 15 residues. CDR3 sequence reads: CASSSLDRVNTEAFF. CDR3 DNA: TGTGCCAGCAGTTCCCTGGACAGGGTGAACACTGAAGCTTTCTTT.

The V and J genes are TRBV5-8 and TRBJ2-5; 7 bases map to TRBD1. V was clipped by 2 bases and J by 4 bases; unmatched bases: 11. Germline loops: CDR1 SGHTS, CDR2 YDEGEE. The CDR3 runs to 16 residues. CDR3 sequence: CASSLARGTQRETQYF. CDR3 in DNA: TGTGCCAGCAGCTTAGCCAGGGGGACCCAGCGAGAGACCCAGTACTTC.

The rearrangement links TRBV7-2 to TRBJ2-2; 14 positions agree with TRBD2. Per germline, CDR1 SGHTA and CDR2 FQGNSA. V lost 5 bases to trimming and J lost 7 bases; unmatched junction nucleotides: 6. There are 16 residues in the CDR3. The CDR3 spells CASSPTSGGAGGELFF. DNA for the CDR3: TGTGCCAGCAGCCCGACTAGCGGGGGGGCTGGCGGGGAGCTGTTTTTT.

The chain carries TRBV11-1 and TRBJ2-7, with TRBD1 matching over 8 bases. This CDR3 region has 16 residues. Germline V gene data show CDR1 as SGHAT and CDR2 as FQDESV (reference sequence). V lost 5 bases to trimming and J lost 4 bases; unmatched junction nucleotides: 13. CDR3 bases: TGTGCCAGCAGCAAAGGACAGGGCTCGAGAGCTTACGAGCAGTACTTC. Amino acids: CASSKGQGSRAYEQYF.

The chain recombines TRBV4-1 with TRBJ2-1; TRBD1 agrees at 7 bases. The CDR3 consists of 16 residues. V was clipped by 2 bases and J by 4 bases; unmatched bases: 8. CDR1 and CDR2 from the germline V gene are MGHRA and YSYEKL. The CDR3 DNA is TGCGCCAGCAGCCAATGGGCAACAGGGGCTTACAATGAGCAGTTCTTC. This codes for CASSQWATGAYNEQFF.

This chain connects TRBV7-2 to TRBJ2-7, with 8 bases aligning to TRBD1. CDR1 and CDR2 (germline): SGHTA, FQGNSA. The CDR3 extends over 14 amino acids. V trimming: 5 bases; J trimming: 2 bases; junction bases outside the gene matches: 5. The CDR3 region is CASSPDRGPYEQYF. CDR3 DNA: TGTGCCAGCAGCCCCGACAGGGGACCCTACGAGCAGTACTTC.

V and J are TRBV6-5 and TRBJ1-6; D not certain. V lost 2 bases and J lost 8, with 7 bases in between. From germline, CDR1 is MNHEY and CDR2 SVGAGI. The CDR3 loop spans 13 amino acids. Here the CDR3 DNA reads TGTGCCAGCAGTTACGCTCGCGATTCACCCCTCCACTTT. Translation gives CASSYARDSPLHF.

The rearrangement links TRBV15 to TRBJ1-1; weak D call: TRBD1 (5 bases). From germline, CDR1 is LNHNV and CDR2 YYDKDF (reference sequence). The germline V and J ends were trimmed by 3 bases and 1 base, with 9 bases remaining between them. CDR3 length equals 14 residues. CDR3 loop: CATSRDIRNTEAFF. Here the CDR3 DNA reads TGTGCCACCAGCAGGGACATAAGGAACACTGAAGCTTTCTTT.

The gene calls are TRBV13 and TRBJ2-3; perhaps TRBD1 as D (6 bases). This CDR3 is 12 amino acids long. Germline CDR1 reads PRHDT; CDR2 reads FYEKMQ (reference sequence). V dropped 3 bases and J dropped 5 bases, with 6 bases sitting between them. CDR3 loop: CASSFRGDTQYF. The CDR3 region has the DNA TGTGCCAGCAGCTTCAGGGGAGATACGCAGTATTTT.

This chain uses TRBV2 with TRBJ2-5, with a weak D call TRBD1 (6 bases). The V gene lost 2 bases and the J gene lost 7 bases, with 11 bases spanning the gap. Germline V gene lookup returns CDR1 SNHLY and CDR2 FYNNEI. The CDR3 runs 13 residues. The CDR3 bases are TGTGCCAGCAGTGAACAGGGGAGAGGGACCCAGTACTTC. This encodes CASSEQGRGTQYF.

CDR3 DNA: TGTGCCAGCAGCTTCGGGGCCGGAGCGGGGGGGCCTTCGGAGACCCAGTACTTC. Encoded protein: CASSFGAGAGGPSETQYF. V is TRBV7-9 and J is TRBJ2-5; 10 nucleotides line up with TRBD2. The V gene's germline CDR1 is SEHNR and CDR2 FQNEAQ (reference sequence). The V segment lost 3 bases and the J segment 5 bases; nucleotides outside the gene matches: 15. The CDR3 runs 18 residues.

V is TRBV18 and J is TRBJ2-1; 10 bases are shared with TRBD2. CDR3 length: 16 amino acids. In germline, CDR1 is KGHSH, CDR2 LQKENI. V shed 2 bases, J shed 6 bases, and the junction held 7 bases outside the gene matches. The CDR3 spells CASSPLTSGQFNEQFF. In DNA form, the CDR3 reads TGTGCCAGCTCACCATTGACTAGCGGGCAATTCAATGAGCAGTTCTTC.